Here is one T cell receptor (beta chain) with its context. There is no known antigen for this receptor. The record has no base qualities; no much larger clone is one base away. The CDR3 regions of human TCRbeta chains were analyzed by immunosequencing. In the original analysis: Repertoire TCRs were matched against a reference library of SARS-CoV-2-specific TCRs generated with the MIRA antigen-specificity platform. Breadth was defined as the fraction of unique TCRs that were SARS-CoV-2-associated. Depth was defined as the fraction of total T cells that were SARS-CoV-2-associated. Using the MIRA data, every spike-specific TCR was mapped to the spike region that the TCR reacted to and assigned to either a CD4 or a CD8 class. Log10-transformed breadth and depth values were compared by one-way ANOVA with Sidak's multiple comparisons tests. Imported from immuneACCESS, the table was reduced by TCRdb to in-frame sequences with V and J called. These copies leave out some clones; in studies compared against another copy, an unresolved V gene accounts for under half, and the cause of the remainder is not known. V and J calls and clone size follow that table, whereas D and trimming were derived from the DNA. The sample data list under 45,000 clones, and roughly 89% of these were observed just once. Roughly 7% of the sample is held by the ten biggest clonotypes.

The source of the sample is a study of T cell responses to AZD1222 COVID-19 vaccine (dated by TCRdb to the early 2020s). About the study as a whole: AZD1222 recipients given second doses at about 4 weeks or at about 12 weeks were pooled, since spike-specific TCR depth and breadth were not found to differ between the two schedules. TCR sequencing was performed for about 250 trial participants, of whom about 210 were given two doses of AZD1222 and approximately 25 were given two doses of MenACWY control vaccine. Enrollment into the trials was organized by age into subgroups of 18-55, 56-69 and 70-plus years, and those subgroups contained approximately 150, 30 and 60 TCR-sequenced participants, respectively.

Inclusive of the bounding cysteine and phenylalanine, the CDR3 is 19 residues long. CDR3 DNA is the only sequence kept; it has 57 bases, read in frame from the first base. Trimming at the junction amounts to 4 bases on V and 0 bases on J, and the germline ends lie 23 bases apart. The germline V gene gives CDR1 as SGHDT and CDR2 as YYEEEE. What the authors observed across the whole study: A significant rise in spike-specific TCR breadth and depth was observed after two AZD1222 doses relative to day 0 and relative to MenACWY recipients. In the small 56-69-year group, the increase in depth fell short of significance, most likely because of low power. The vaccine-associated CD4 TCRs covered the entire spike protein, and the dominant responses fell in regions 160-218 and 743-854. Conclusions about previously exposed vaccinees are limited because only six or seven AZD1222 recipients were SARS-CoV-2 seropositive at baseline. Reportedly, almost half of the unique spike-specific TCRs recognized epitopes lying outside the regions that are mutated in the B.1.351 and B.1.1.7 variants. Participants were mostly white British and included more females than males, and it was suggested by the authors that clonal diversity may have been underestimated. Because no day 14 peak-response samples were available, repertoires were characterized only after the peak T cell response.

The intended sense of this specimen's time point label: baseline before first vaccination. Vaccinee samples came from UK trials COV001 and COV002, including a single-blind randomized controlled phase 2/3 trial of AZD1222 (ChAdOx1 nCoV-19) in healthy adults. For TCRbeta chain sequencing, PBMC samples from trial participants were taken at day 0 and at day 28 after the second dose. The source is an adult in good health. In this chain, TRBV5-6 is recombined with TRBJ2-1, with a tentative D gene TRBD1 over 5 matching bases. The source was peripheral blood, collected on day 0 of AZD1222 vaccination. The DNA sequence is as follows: TGTGCCAGCAGCAAACGTCCTTTGCAAGGGGTGTCCTCCTACAATGAGCAGTTCTTC. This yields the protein CASSKRPLQGVSSYNEQFF.